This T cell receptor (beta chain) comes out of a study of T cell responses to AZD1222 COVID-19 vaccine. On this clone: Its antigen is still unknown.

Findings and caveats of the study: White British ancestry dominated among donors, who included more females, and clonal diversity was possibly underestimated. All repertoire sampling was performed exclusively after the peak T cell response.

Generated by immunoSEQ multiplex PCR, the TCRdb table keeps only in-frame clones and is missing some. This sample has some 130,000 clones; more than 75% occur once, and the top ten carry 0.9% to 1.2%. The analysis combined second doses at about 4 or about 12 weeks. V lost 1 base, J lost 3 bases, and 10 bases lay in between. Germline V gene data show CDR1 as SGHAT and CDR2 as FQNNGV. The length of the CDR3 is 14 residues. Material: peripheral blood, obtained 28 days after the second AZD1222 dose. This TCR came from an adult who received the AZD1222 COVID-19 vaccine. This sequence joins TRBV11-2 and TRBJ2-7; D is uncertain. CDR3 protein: CASSLGRNRYEQYF. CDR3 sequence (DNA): TGTGCCAGCAGCTTAGGGCGGAACCGCTACGAGCAGTACTTC.